Each of the 5 T cell receptor beta chains below was sequenced from the same sample in a study of CD8 T cells in ankylosing spondylitis. Their target antigens are unknown. TCRdb redid the calling of the 5' RACE reads with MiXCR, one entry per CDR3 protein. The data show roughly 370,000 distinct CDR3 sequences, about 20% seen once. Study results and caveats: Among TCR beta sequences, a motif of under 10 highly homologous variants appeared characteristic of ankylosing spondylitis blood.

Specimen: blood, either unsorted or a sorted T cell fraction (not recorded which). These receptors were obtained from a male donor with ankylosing spondylitis.

In this sample, this clonotype turned up a few times. The chain couples TRBV6-2 or TRBV6-3 to TRBJ1-1, with 10 bases matching TRBD1. Germline assignment: CDR1 MNHEY and CDR2 SVGEGT. The CDR3 is made up of 16 amino acids. V lost 4 bases and J lost 1; bases outside the gene matches: 6. CDR3 amino acids: CASSWMTGGSNTEAFF. CDR3 nucleotide sequence: TGTGCCAGCAGTTGGATGACAGGGGGCTCGAACACTGAAGCTTTCTTT.

V and J are TRBV19 and TRBJ2-1; no firm D call. V lost 5 bases and J 7 bases, leaving 18 bases between the germline ends. CDR1 is LNHDA, CDR2 SQIVND, per germline (reference sequence). CDR3 size: 15 residues. DNA for the CDR3: TGTGCCAGTAGTGGAAGGGTCAACCTTTATAATGAGCAGTTCTTC. This codes for CASSGRVNLYNEQFF.

The chain combines TRBV7-2 with TRBJ1-1; a weak D match, TRBD1 (5 bases). The V and J ends lost 6 bases and 0 bases respectively, with 14 bases between them. CDR3 length equals 15 residues. In germline, CDR1 is SGHTA, CDR2 FQGNSA. Here the CDR3 DNA reads TGTGCCAGCAGTCAACAGGTGCTGATGAACACTGAAGCTTTCTTT. Its protein is CASSQQVLMNTEAFF.

The chain uses TRBV6-5 and TRBJ2-7; 8 bases match TRBD1. The CDR3 is made up of 11 amino acids. The V gene end was trimmed by 5 bases and the J gene end by 8 bases; junction bases not matched to a gene: 2. Per the germline V gene, CDR1 is MNHEY and CDR2 is SVGAGI. CDR3 DNA: TGTGCCAGCAGTGACAGGGGCAAGCAGTACTTC. Amino acids: CASSDRGKQYF.

The V call is TRBV4-1, the J call TRBJ2-1; no reliable D call. Germline-derived CDR1 and CDR2 are MGHRA and YSYEKL. There are 15 residues in the CDR3. V was cut by 1 base and J by 6 bases, with 13 bases left in between. CDR3 DNA: TGCGCCAGCAGCCAAGTCCCCCGAGCACCCAATGAGCAGTTCTTC. As protein: CASSQVPRAPNEQFF.